These T cell receptor beta chains were read from a single sample in a study of T cell repertoires in cytomegalovirus infection. TCRdb redid the calling of the reads with MiXCR, one entry per CDR3 protein. The table lists 150,000 to 200,000 distinct CDR3 sequences, roughly a fifth of them singletons. Specimen: PBMCs. The source is a human donor in good health (CMV status not recorded). Some clones in this sample may be carry-over from other donors' samples. The CDR3 runs from the conserved cysteine through the conserved F or W. D genes are given only for firm matches. Size values are once, few and many counts, or a class for expanded clones, and some rows have none.

>TRBV7-2|TRBJ1-5|.|many
TGTGCCAGCAGCTTAGGGGGGTTCCATCAGCCCCAGCATTTT
CASSLGGFHQPQHF
>TRBV6-6|TRBJ1-4|.|once
TGTGCCAGCAGTTACCCCTCAGGCAAACAGGGTCCTAATGAAAAACTGTTTTTT
CASSYPSGKQGPNEKLFF
>TRBV5-1|TRBJ1-4|TRBD1|few
TGCGCCAGCAGCCCGCCGGGACAGCCTAATGAAAAACTGTTTTTT
CASSPPGQPNEKLFF
>TRBV7-6|TRBJ2-3|TRBD1|many
TGTGCCAGCAGCTCGACGGACAGGTTTAGCACAGATACGCAGTATTTT
CASSSTDRFSTDTQYF
>TRBV28|TRBJ2-7|.|.
TGTGCCAGCAGTTCTAGGGGGCGGGGGTCCTACGAGCAGTACTTC
CASSSRGRGSYEQYF
>TRBV6-2/TRBV6-3|TRBJ2-7|.|few
TGTGCCAGCAAATCCGGGGGCTTCGGCGAGCAGTACTTC
CASKSGGFGEQYF
>TRBV5-1|TRBJ1-3|.|.
TGCGCCAGCAGCTTGCCGGGACATCACTTT
CASSLPGHHF
>TRBV7-9|TRBJ2-2|.|many
TGTGCCAGCAGCTTAACCCAGGTCACCGGGGAGCTGTTTTTT
CASSLTQVTGELFF
>TRBV19|TRBJ1-1|.|few
TGTGCCAGTAGAAAATCACGGGACACTGAAGCTTTCTTT
CASRKSRDTEAFF
>TRBV7-8|TRBJ1-2|.|many
TGTGCCAGCACCGTCGGGGGGGGCTACACCTTC
CASTVGGGYTF
>TRBV7-9|TRBJ1-1|.|many
TGTGCCAGCAGCCGCCCCGGCAGCACCAACACTGAAGCTTTCTTT
CASSRPGSTNTEAFF
>TRBV20-1|TRBJ1-2|.|.
TGCAGTGCCCCCCGGGCGTCACAGGGTAGCGGCTACACCTTC
CSAPRASQGSGYTF
>TRBV7-2|TRBJ2-7|.|many
TGTGCCAGCAGCTTAGCGTCCACCTACGAGCAGTACTTC
CASSLASTYEQYF
>TRBV7-2|TRBJ2-5|TRBD2|many
TGTGCCAGCAGCGCCTCGACTAGCGGGGGGCAAGAGACCCAGTACTTC
CASSASTSGGQETQYF
>TRBV4-2|TRBJ2-7|.|.
TGTGCCAGCAGCCAAGCCCAGATCTCCTACGAGCAGTACTTC
CASSQAQISYEQYF
>TRBV24-1|TRBJ2-5|TRBD1|.
TGTGCCACCAGTGATCCCGGACAGGGTCGAGGAGAGACCCAGTACTTC
CATSDPGQGRGETQYF
>TRBV28|TRBJ1-5|TRBD1|few
TGTGCCAGCAGAACGGACAGGGACGGCAATCAGCCCCAGCATTTT
CASRTDRDGNQPQHF
>TRBV30|TRBJ1-5|.|few
TGTGCCCCCGACCCCGGGACCGACAGCAATCAGCCCCAGCATTTT
CAPDPGTDSNQPQHF
>TRBV20-1|TRBJ2-1|.|.
TGCAGTGCTAGAGAAGGGCCCATCGATGAGCAGTTCTTC
CSAREGPIDEQFF
>TRBV6-5|TRBJ1-4|.|.
TGTGCCAGCGCCCTGGCAGCCCCCGCAACTAATGAAAAACTGTTTTTT
CASALAAPATNEKLFF
>TRBV7-2|TRBJ2-1|.|many
TGTGCCAGCTCTAAGCCCGCCTTAGTCAATGAGCAGTTCTTC
CASSKPALVNEQFF
>TRBV11-3|TRBJ2-5|.|.
TGTGCCAGCAGCGTGGGGCTAAGGGAGACCCAGTACTTC
CASSVGLRETQYF
>TRBV28|TRBJ2-3|TRBD2|.
TGTGCCGGATCGGGAGGTACAGATACGCAGTATTTT
CAGSGGTDTQYF
>TRBV6-1|TRBJ2-7|.|.
TGTGCCAGCAGACCCGGGACACCTATCTACGAGCAGTACTTC
CASRPGTPIYEQYF
>TRBV7-7|TRBJ2-1|.|.
TGTGCCAGCAGCTCCGGACAGAACAATGAGCAGTTCTTC
CASSSGQNNEQFF
>TRBV27|TRBJ1-1|TRBD1|.
TGTGCCAGCAGTTTATCGATTCTCACTTACAGGGGTAACACTGAAGCTTTCTTT
CASSLSILTYRGNTEAFF
>TRBV28|TRBJ2-7|TRBD1|.
TGTGCCAGCAGCCTACAACGAATCCGGGACAGGGCCAACGAGCAGTACTTC
CASSLQRIRDRANEQYF
>TRBV12-3/TRBV12-4|TRBJ1-4|.|many
TGTGCCAGCCGAAATGAAAAACTGTTTTTT
CASRNEKLFF
>TRBV7-2|TRBJ2-2|TRBD2|many
TGTGCCAGCAGCTTATCAGGCTTTTTAGCGGGAGGCGTGGCCGGGGAGCTGTTTTTT
CASSLSGFLAGGVAGELFF
>TRBV20-1|TRBJ1-4|TRBD1|.
TGCAGTGCTAGGCGGACAGGACGGGAAAAACTGTTTTTT
CSARRTGREKLFF
>TRBV11-2|TRBJ1-6|.|many
TGTGCCAGCAGCTTTTACAGCCGTAATTCACCCCTCCACTTT
CASSFYSRNSPLHF
>TRBV7-9|TRBJ2-2|TRBD2|few
TGTGCCAGCAGCCCATTTTGGCCTAGCGGGAATCGCGGCACCGGGGAGCTGTTTTTT
CASSPFWPSGNRGTGELFF
>TRBV7-9|TRBJ1-1|.|few
TGTGCCAGCAGGCCTGCCGGGACCCTGCCCCGGGCTTTCTTT
CASRPAGTLPRAFF
>TRBV6-5|TRBJ2-7|TRBD1|.
TGTGCCACCCTAATCCCGGGACAGACCTACGAGCAGTACTTC
CATLIPGQTYEQYF
>TRBV2|TRBJ2-3|.|few
TGTGCCAGCGGGGGGGCGGGGCCCTCAAATACGCAGTATTTT
CASGGAGPSNTQYF
>TRBV28|TRBJ1-2|.|many
TGTGCCAGCAGTTTAGTAGGTGGGGCTTATGGCTACACCTTC
CASSLVGGAYGYTF
>TRBV2|TRBJ2-5|.|few
TGTGCCAGCAGTGTAGCGACCCAGTACTTC
CASSVATQYF
>TRBV6-5|TRBJ1-1|TRBD1|.
TGTGCCAGCAGAAACCTCCTGGGCGCAGGGGGCGAAGGCACTGAAGCTTTCTTT
CASRNLLGAGGEGTEAFF
>TRBV5-1|TRBJ2-7|.|.
TGCGCCAGCAGCCCCTCGGCCGTCATAGGCTCCTACGAGCAGTACTTC
CASSPSAVIGSYEQYF
>TRBV14|TRBJ1-1|.|.
TGTGCCAGCAGCCGCCTGACGGGGGGAAGGACTGAAGCTTTCTTT
CASSRLTGGRTEAFF
>TRBV11-3|TRBJ1-4|.|.
TGTGCCAGCAGCGCGGGGGTGGCAGCCGCAACTAATGAAAAACTGTTTTTT
CASSAGVAAATNEKLFF
>TRBV2|TRBJ1-5|.|.
TGTGCCAGCAGCCTATGGGGGGGTACGGATCAGCCCCAGCATTTT
CASSLWGGTDQPQHF
>TRBV11-2|TRBJ2-1|TRBD1|.
TGTGCCAGCAGCTTTTTGACAGGGGATAATGAGCAGTTCTTC
CASSFLTGDNEQFF
>TRBV7-3|TRBJ2-1|.|.
TGTGCCAGCAGCTTAATGGGCCACAATGAGCAGTTCTTC
CASSLMGHNEQFF
>TRBV6-1|TRBJ1-2|TRBD1|many
TGTGCCAGCAGTGTCATACCGGGACAGGGGGCTTCAGTCACCTTC
CASSVIPGQGASVTF
>TRBV7-2|TRBJ2-5|.|many
TGTGCCAGCAGCTTAACTCGTCGACAGCGGGAGACCCAGTACTTC
CASSLTRRQRETQYF
>TRBV29-1|TRBJ1-2|TRBD1|many
TGCAGCGTGCGACAGGGGCTAGAAGGCTACACCTTC
CSVRQGLEGYTF
>TRBV20-1|TRBJ1-4|TRBD1|.
TGCAGTGCCAAAACCGGGACAGGGAATGAAAAACTGTTTTTT
CSAKTGTGNEKLFF
>TRBV7-2|TRBJ1-2|.|many
TGTGCCAGCAGCCCTGACAGGTCTCAGGGCTACACCTTC
CASSPDRSQGYTF
>TRBV5-5|TRBJ1-1|.|.
TGTGCCAGCAGCCAGGACGGCGGGTTCACTGAAGCTTTCTTT
CASSQDGGFTEAFF